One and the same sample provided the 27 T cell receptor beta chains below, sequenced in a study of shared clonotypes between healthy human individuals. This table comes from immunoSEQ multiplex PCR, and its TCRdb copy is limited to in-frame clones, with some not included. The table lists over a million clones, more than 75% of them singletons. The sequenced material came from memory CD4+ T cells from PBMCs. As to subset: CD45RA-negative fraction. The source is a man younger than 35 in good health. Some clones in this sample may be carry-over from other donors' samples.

For the CDR3, the DNA is TGTGCCAGCAGCAATGCTATCCTCTACGAGCAGTACTTC. Translation gives CASSNAILYEQYF. The chain couples TRBV11-2 to TRBJ2-7; the D is unclear. The germline gives CDR1 SGHAT, CDR2 FQNNGV. The CDR3 has 13 residues. Trimming took 5 bases from V and 3 from J, leaving 11 bases between them.

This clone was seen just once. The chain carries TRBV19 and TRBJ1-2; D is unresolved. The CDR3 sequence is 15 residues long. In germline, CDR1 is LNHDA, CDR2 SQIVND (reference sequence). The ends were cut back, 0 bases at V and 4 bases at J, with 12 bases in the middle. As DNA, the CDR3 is TGTGCCAGTAGTATAGATGACGGGTACGCCTATGGCTACACCTTC. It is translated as CASSIDDGYAYGYTF.

The CDR3 is CASSSGTSGSAGELFF. For the CDR3, the DNA is TGTGCCAGCAGCTCCGGGACTAGCGGGAGTGCCGGGGAGCTGTTTTTT. This sequence joins TRBV5-4 and TRBJ2-2; 14 bases are shared with TRBD2. V gave up 3 bases and J gave up 6 bases; unmatched junction bases: 4. The V gene's germline CDR1 is SGHNT and CDR2 YYREEE (reference sequence). The CDR3 has 16 residues.

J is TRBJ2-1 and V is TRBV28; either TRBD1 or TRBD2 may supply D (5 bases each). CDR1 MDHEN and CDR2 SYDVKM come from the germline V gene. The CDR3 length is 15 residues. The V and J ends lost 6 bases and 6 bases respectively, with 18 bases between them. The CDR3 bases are TGTGCCAGCAGCCCCCCCAGGGACCCCCCCAATGAGCAGTTCTTC. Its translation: CASSPPRDPPNEQFF.

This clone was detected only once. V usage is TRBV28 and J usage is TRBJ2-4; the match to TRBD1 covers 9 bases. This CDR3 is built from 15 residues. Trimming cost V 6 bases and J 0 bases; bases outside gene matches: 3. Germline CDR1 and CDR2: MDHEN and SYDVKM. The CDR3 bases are TGTGCCAGCAGGACAGGGGGTGAAGCCAAAAACATTCAGTACTTC. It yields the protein CASRTGGEAKNIQYF.

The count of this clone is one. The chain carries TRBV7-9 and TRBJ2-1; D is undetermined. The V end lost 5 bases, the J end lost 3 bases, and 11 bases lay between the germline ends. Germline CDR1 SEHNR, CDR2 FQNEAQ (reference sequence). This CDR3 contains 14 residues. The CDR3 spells CASSGFTVYNEQFF. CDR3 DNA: TGTGCCAGCAGCGGGTTTACGGTCTACAATGAGCAGTTCTTC.

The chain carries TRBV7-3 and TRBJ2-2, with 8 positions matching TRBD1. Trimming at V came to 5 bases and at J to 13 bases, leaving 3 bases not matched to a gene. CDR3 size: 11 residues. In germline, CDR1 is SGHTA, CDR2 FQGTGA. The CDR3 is CASSGGTGLFF. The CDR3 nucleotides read TGTGCCAGCAGCGGCGGGACAGGGCTGTTTTTT.

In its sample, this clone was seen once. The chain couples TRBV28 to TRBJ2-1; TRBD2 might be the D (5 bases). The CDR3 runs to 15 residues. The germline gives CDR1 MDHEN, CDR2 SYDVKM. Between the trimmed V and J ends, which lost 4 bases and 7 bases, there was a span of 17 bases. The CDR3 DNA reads TGTGCCAGCAGTTCAGCGGTCTCCCGCGGGAATGAGCAGTTCTTC. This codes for CASSSAVSRGNEQFF.

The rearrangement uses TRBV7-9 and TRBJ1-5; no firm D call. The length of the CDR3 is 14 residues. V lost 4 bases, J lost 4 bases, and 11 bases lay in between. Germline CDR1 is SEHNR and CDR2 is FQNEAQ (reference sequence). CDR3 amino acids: CASSSPGLNQPQHF. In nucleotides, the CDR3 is TGTGCCAGCAGCTCCCCGGGCCTGAATCAGCCCCAGCATTTT.

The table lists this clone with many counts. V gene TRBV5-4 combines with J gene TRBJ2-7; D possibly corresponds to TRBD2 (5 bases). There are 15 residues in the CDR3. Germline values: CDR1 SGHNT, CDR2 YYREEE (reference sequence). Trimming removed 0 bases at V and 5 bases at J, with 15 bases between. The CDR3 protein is CASSLVLGVGNEQYF. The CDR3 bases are TGTGCCAGCAGCTTGGTTTTGGGAGTAGGAAACGAGCAGTACTTC.

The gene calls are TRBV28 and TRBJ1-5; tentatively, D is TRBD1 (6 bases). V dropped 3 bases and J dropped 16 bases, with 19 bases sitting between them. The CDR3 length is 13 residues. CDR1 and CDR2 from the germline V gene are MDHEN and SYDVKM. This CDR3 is CASSLSYFGQFHF. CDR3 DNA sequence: TGTGCCAGCAGTTTGTCTTATTTCGGACAGTTTCATTTT.

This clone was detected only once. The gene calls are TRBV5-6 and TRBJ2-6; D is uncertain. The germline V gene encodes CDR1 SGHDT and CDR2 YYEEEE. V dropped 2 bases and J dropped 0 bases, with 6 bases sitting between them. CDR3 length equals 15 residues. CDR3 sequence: CASSFRVSGANVLTF. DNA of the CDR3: TGTGCCAGCAGCTTTAGGGTCTCTGGGGCCAACGTCCTGACTTTC.

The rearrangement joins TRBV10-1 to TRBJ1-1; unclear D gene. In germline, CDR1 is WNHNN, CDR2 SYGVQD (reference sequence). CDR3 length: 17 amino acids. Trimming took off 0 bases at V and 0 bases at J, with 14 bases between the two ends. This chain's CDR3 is CASSESRLGGLNTEAFF. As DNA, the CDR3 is TGCGCCAGCAGTGAGTCGAGATTGGGAGGACTGAACACTGAAGCTTTCTTT.

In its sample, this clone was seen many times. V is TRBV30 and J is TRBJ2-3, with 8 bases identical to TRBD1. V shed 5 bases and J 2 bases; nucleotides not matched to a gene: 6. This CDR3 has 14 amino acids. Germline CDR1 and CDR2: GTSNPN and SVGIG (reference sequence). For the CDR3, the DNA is TGTGCCTGGGGTCCGGGACAGGTCACAGATACGCAGTATTTT. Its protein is CAWGPGQVTDTQYF. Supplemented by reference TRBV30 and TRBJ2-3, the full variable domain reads SQTIHQWPATLVQPVGSPLSLECTVEGTSNPNLYWYRQAAGRGLQLLFYSVGIGQISSEVPQNLSASRPQDRQFILSSKKLLLSDSGFYLCAWGPGQVTDTQYFGPGTRLTVL.

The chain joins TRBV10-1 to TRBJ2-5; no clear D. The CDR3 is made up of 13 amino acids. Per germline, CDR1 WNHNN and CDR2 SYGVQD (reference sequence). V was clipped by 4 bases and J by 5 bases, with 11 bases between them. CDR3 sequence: CASSARMGETQYF. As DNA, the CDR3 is TGCGCCAGCAGTGCCAGGATGGGGGAGACCCAGTACTTC.

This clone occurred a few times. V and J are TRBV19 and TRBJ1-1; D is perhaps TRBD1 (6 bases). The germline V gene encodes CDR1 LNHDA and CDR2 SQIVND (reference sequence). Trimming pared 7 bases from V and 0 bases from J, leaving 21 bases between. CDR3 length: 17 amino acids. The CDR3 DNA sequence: TGTGCCAGTATGGGGTGGTCGGGGGGCGAGATGAACACTGAAGCTTTCTTT. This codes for CASMGWSGGEMNTEAFF.

Here the CDR3 reads CASSKGPTPNTDTQYF. The CDR3 nucleotides are TGTGCCAGCAGCAAAGGACCGACTCCGAACACAGATACGCAGTATTTT. V gene TRBV21-1 combines with J gene TRBJ2-3; the D call of TRBD2 is as the table states it, not checked on the DNA. TRBV21-1 is assigned pseudogene status. The CDR3 runs to 16 residues.

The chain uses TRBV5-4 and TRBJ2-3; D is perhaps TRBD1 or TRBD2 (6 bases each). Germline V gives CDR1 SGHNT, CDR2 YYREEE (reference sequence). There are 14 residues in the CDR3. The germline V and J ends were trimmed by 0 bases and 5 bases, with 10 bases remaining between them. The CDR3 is CASSLAKGGDTQYF. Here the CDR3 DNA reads TGTGCCAGCAGCTTGGCCAAGGGGGGAGATACGCAGTATTTT. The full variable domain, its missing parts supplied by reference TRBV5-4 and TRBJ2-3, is ETGVTQSPTHLIKTRGQQVTLRCSSQSGHNTVSWYQQALGQGPQFIFQYYREEENGRGNFPPRFSGLQFPNYSSELNVNALELDDSALYLCASSLAKGGDTQYFGPGTRLTVL.

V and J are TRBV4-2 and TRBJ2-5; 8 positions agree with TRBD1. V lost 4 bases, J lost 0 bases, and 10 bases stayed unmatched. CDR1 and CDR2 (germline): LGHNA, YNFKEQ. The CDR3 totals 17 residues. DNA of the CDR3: TGTGCCAGCAGCCGGAAGTTGGACAGGGAGTACCAAGAGACCCAGTACTTC. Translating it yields CASSRKLDREYQETQYF.

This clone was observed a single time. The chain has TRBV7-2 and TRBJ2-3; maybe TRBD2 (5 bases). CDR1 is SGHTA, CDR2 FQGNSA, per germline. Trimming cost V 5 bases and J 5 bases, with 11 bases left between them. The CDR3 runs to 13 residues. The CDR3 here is CASSPRRVDTQYF. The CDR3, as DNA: TGTGCCAGCAGCCCTCGGCGGGTAGATACGCAGTATTTT.

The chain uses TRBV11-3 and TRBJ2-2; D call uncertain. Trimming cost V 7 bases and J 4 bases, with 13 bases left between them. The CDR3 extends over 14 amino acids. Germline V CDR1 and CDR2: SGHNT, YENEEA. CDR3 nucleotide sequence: TGTGCCAGCACCATCACGTCAGGCACCGGGGAGCTGTTTTTT. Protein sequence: CASTITSGTGELFF.

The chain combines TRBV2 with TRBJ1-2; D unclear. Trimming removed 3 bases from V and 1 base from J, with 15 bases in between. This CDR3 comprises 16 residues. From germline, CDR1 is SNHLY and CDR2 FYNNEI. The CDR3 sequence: CASSENGRASNYGYTF. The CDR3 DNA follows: TGTGCCAGCAGTGAGAATGGCCGGGCGAGTAACTATGGCTACACCTTC.

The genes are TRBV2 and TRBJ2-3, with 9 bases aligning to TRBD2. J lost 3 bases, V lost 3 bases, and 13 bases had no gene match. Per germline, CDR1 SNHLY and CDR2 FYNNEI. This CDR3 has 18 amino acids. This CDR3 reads CASSDPNSAGGLTDTQYF. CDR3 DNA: TGTGCCAGCAGTGATCCTAATTCAGCGGGAGGACTAACAGATACGCAGTATTTT. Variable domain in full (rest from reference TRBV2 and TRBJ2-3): EPEVTQTPSHQVTQMGQEVILRCVPISNHLYFYWYRQILGQKVEFLVSFYNNEISEKSEIFDDQFSVERPDGSNFTLKIRSTKLEDSAMYFCASSDPNSAGGLTDTQYFGPGTRLTVL.

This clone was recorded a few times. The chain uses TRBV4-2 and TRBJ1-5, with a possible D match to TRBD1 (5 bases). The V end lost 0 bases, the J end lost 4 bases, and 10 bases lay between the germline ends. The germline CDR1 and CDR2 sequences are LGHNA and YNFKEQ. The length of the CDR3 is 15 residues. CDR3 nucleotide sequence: TGTGCCAGCAGCCAAGAGGTCAGGACAAATCAGCCCCAGCATTTT. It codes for CASSQEVRTNQPQHF.

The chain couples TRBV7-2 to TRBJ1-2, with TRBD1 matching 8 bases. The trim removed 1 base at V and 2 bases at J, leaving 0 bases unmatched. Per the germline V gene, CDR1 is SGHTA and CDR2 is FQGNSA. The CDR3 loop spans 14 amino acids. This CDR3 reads CASSLGTGNYGYTF. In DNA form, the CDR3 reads TGTGCCAGCAGCTTAGGGACAGGGAACTATGGCTACACCTTC.

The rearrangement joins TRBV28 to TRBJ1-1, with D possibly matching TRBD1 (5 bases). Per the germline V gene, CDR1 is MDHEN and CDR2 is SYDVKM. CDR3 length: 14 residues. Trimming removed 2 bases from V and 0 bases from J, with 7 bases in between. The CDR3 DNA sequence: TGTGCCAGCAGTTTACAGGGAATGAACACTGAAGCTTTCTTT. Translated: CASSLQGMNTEAFF.

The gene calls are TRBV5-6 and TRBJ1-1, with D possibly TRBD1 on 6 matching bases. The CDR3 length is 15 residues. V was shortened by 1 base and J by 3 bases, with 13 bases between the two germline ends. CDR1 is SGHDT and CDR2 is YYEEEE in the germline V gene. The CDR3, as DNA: TGTGCCAGCAGCTTGTTCGGGGGCAGAGACACTGAAGCTTTCTTT. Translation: CASSLFGGRDTEAFF. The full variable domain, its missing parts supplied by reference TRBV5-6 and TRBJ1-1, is DAGVTQSPTHLIKTRGQQVTLRCSPKSGHDTVSWYQQALGQGPQFIFQYYEEEERQRGNFPDRFSGHQFPNYSSELNVNALLLGDSALYLCASSLFGGRDTEAFFGQGTRLTVV.